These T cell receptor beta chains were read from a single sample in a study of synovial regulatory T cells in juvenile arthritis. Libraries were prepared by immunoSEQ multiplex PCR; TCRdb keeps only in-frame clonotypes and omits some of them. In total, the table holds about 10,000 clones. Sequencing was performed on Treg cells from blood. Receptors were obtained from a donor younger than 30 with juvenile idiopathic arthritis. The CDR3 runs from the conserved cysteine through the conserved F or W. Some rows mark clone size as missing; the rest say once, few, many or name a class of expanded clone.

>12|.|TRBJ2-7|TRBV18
CASSPGTGEQYF
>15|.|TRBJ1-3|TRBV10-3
CAISGVWSSGNTIYF
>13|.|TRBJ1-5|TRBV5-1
CASRSDINQPQHF
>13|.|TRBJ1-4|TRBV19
CASSPTRGEKLFF
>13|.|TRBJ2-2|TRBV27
CASSLTGPRELFF
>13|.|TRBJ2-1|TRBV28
CASSLVGADEQFF
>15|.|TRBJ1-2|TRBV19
CASSIRRGQQDGYTF
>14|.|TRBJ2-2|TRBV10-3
CAISVVENTGELFF
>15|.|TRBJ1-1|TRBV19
CASKESRGFRVEAFF
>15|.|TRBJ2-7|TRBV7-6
CASSSGRGLSYEQYF
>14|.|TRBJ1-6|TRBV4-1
CASSQDWKNSPLHF
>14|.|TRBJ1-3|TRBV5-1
CASSLQVSGNTIYF
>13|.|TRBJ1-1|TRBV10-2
CASSVTLRTEAFF
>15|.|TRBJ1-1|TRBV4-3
CASSQVGQVDTEAFF
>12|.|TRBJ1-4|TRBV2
CASSVTREKLFF
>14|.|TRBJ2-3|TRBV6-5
CASSWTSGTDTQYF
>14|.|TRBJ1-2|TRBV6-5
CASSYSAGPPGYTF
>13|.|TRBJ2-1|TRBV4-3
CASSQEFGDRYFF
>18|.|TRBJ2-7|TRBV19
CASSPELLAGVKRLEQYF
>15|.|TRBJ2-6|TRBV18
CASSFPGDRANVLTF
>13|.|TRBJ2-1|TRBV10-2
CASSQGGYNEQFF
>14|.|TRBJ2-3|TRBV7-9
CASSLGSFTDTQYF
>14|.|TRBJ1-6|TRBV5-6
CASSRGGAESPLHF
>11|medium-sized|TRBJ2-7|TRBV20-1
CSALQVYEQYF
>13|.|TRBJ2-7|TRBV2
CASKTGGVYEQYF
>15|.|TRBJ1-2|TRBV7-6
CASSLGGRAFYGYTF
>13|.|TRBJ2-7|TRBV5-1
CASSLRQVSEQYF
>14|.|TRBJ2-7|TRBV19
CASSPRRGRNEQYF
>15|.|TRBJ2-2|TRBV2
CASSVTGRGTGELFF
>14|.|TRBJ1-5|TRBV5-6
CASSSGTGDRPQHF
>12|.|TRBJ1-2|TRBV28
CASSLPQGTDTF
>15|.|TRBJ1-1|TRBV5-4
CASSLRRGFNTEAFF
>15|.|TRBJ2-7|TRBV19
CASSIVAGGPYEQYF
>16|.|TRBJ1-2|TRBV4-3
CASSRIGQAGDYGYTF
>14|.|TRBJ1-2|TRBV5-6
CASSLFPSEYGYTF